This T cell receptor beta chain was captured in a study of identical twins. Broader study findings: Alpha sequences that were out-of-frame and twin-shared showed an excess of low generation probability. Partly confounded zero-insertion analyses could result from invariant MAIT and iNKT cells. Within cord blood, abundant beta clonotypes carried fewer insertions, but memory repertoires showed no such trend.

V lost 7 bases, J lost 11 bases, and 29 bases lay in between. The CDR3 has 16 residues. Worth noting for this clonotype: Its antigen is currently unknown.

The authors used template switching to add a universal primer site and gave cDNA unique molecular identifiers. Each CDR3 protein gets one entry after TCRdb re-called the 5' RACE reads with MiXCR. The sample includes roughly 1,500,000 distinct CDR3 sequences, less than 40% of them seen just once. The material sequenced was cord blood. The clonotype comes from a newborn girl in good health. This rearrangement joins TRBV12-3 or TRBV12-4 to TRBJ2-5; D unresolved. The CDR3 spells CASTSPRALSAMKQYF. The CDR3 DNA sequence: TGTGCCAGCACCTCCCCAAGAGCCCTATCGGCAATGAAACAGTACTTC.